The 32 T cell receptor beta chains listed next were all sequenced from one sample in a study of cytomegalovirus exposure and HLA in healthy donors. The PCR made use of 60 Vbeta and 13 Jbeta primers. The data were produced by immunoSEQ multiplex PCR, yet TCRdb's version contains in-frame clones alone and is incomplete. The sample includes approximately 74,000 clones, about 71% of them seen just once. The sample consisted of PBMCs. The receptors were sampled from a woman between 35 and 50 years old in good health and CMV-seronegative.

This clone was observed once. The chain employs TRBV15 and TRBJ2-7; 7 nucleotides line up with TRBD1. The germline gives CDR1 LNHNV, CDR2 YYDKDF (reference sequence). The CDR3 loop spans 15 amino acids. V lost 5 bases and J lost 0; bases outside the gene matches: 7. The CDR3 protein is CATSFRTGSSYEQYF. The CDR3 DNA is TGTGCCACCAGCTTTCGGACAGGAAGCTCCTACGAGCAGTACTTC.

The CDR3 sequence: CASSHPGTGHNEQFF. The DNA of the CDR3 is TGTGCCAGCAGCCATCCGGGGACAGGCCACAATGAGCAGTTCTTC. The V gene is TRBV6-5, the J gene TRBJ2-1; 8 bases agree with TRBD1. The V segment lost 6 bases and the J segment 5 bases; nucleotides outside the gene matches: 9. From germline, CDR1 is MNHEY and CDR2 SVGAGI. The CDR3 length is 15 residues.

The V and J genes are TRBV7-9 and TRBJ2-1; the D gene is possibly TRBD2 (5 bases). Germline loops: CDR1 SEHNR, CDR2 FQNEAQ (reference sequence). Trimming took off 1 base at V and 6 bases at J, with 10 bases between the two ends. This CDR3 is 14 amino acids long. CDR3 in amino acids: CASSLDLSANEQFF. CDR3 sequence (DNA): TGTGCCAGCAGCTTAGATCTTAGCGCCAATGAGCAGTTCTTC.

V and J are TRBV7-2 and TRBJ1-5; D gene unclear. Trimming shortened V by 6 bases and J by 2 bases, and 8 bases separated the two germline ends. Per the germline V gene, CDR1 is SGHTA and CDR2 is FQGNSA. This CDR3 is built from 13 residues. DNA of the CDR3: TGTGCCAGCAGGTTGAGGGGCAATCAGCCCCAGCATTTT. Translating gives CASRLRGNQPQHF.

This clone has more than one count but fewer than ten. One end of the junction is discordant with germline, which a read error may explain. The chain couples TRBV6-5 to TRBJ1-6; 8 nucleotides align to TRBD1. CDR3 length equals 14 residues. Germline-derived CDR1 and CDR2 are MNHEY and SVGAGI. CDR3 sequence (DNA): TGTGCCACCAGTTTGGGACAGGCGAATTCACCCCTCCACTTT. Its protein is CATSLGQANSPLHF.

This chain links TRBV9 with TRBJ1-1, with D perhaps TRBD1 (6 bases). The ends were cut back, 4 bases at V and 4 bases at J, with 11 bases in the middle. Per germline, CDR1 SGDLS and CDR2 YYNGEE. The CDR3 is 13 amino acids. CDR3 residues: CASSRGGFTEAFF. DNA for the CDR3: TGTGCCAGCAGCAGGGGGGGCTTCACTGAAGCTTTCTTT.

The chain combines TRBV29-1 with TRBJ1-1; D is ambiguous. Trimming removed 7 bases from V and 7 bases from J, with 10 bases in between. Germline lookup yields CDR1 SQVTM and CDR2 ANQGSEA. This CDR3 has 10 residues. The CDR3 sequence: CSATQVEAFF. The CDR3 DNA reads as TGCAGCGCCACACAAGTTGAAGCTTTCTTT.

This clone is a singleton in its sample. The rearrangement links TRBV19 to TRBJ2-5, with D perhaps matching TRBD2 (6 bases). Trimming took 7 bases from V and 9 from J, leaving 15 bases between them. CDR3 size: 12 residues. The germline CDR1 and CDR2 sequences are LNHDA and SQIVND (reference sequence). CDR3 protein: CASTPGWGAQYF. The CDR3 coding sequence is TGTGCCAGTACCCCGGGGTGGGGGGCCCAGTACTTC.

V usage is TRBV5-1 and J usage is TRBJ1-1, with TRBD1 matching 7 bases. The length of the CDR3 is 14 residues. V lost 6 bases to trimming and J lost 1 base; unmatched junction nucleotides: 6. Germline values: CDR1 SGHRS, CDR2 YFSETQ. CDR3 nucleotides: TGCGCCAGCACCACCGGGACAGAGAACACTGAAGCTTTCTTT. It translates to CASTTGTENTEAFF.

This rearrangement joins TRBV6-5 to TRBJ2-5, with a tentative D call TRBD1 (6 bases). CDR3 size: 14 residues. Germline V CDR1 and CDR2: MNHEY, SVGAGI. V was cut by 6 bases and J by 3 bases, with 14 bases left in between. CDR3 sequence (DNA): TGTGCCAGCAGCCCCCCTGGACAGAAAGAGACCCAGTACTTC. Its translation is CASSPPGQKETQYF.

This clone was seen only a few times. DNA of the CDR3: TGTGCCAGCAGGGTTCGTCAGGGGAACACTGAAGCTTTCTTT. It encodes CASRVRQGNTEAFF. The rearrangement uses TRBV6-1 and TRBJ1-1, with a tentative D call TRBD1 (5 bases). Per germline, CDR1 MNHNS and CDR2 SASEGT. V was shortened by 6 bases and J by 1 base, with 12 bases between the two germline ends. CDR3 length: 14 amino acids.

The rearrangement uses TRBV6-4 and TRBJ2-2, with a possible D match to TRBD2 (5 bases). Germline CDR1 MRHNA, CDR2 SNTAGT. This CDR3 has 14 residues. V was clipped by 11 bases and J by 3 bases, with 16 bases between them. CDR3 protein: CASRGLGDTGELFF. CDR3 bases: TGTGCCTCACGGGGATTGGGCGACACCGGGGAGCTGTTTTTT.

The chain recombines TRBV7-2 with TRBJ2-1; 8 nucleotides agree with TRBD1. Germline V lookup: CDR1 SGHTA, CDR2 FQGNSA. The CDR3 extends over 18 amino acids. The trim removed 2 bases at V and 4 bases at J, leaving 13 bases unmatched. The CDR3 DNA is TGTGCCAGCAGCTTACGTTTAGTGCAGGGGGCGGCATACAATGAGCAGTTCTTC. It yields the protein CASSLRLVQGAAYNEQFF.

The CDR3: CASNAGGRDTQYF. In DNA form, the CDR3 reads TGTGCCAGCAACGCAGGGGGTAGAGATACGCAGTATTTT. The chain employs TRBV2 and TRBJ2-3; 7 bases agree with TRBD1. Per germline, CDR1 SNHLY and CDR2 FYNNEI. This CDR3 has 13 residues. J was trimmed by 5 bases and V by 7 bases; bases with no gene match: 6.

This chain uses TRBV18 with TRBJ1-2, with 7 bases matching TRBD1. The V gene end was trimmed by 4 bases and the J gene end by 1 base; junction bases not matched to a gene: 3. The germline gives CDR1 KGHSH, CDR2 LQKENI. This CDR3 has 14 amino acids. The CDR3: CASSRDSSNYGYTF. As DNA, the CDR3 is TGTGCCAGCTCACGGGACAGTAGTAACTATGGCTACACCTTC.

The chain employs TRBV7-6 and TRBJ1-4; a weak D match, TRBD1 (6 bases). V was clipped by 4 bases and J by 0 bases, with 12 bases between them. Per germline, CDR1 SGHVS and CDR2 FNYEAQ. The CDR3 totals 16 residues. The CDR3 protein is CASSYLTGTTNEKLFF. As DNA, the CDR3 is TGTGCCAGCAGCTATCTAACAGGGACAACTAATGAAAAACTGTTTTTT.

This chain uses TRBV5-4 with TRBJ1-2; TRBD1 matches at 7 bases. CDR3 length: 14 amino acids. The V gene end was trimmed by 4 bases and the J gene end by 3 bases; junction bases not matched to a gene: 6. The V gene's germline CDR1 is SGHNT and CDR2 YYREEE (reference sequence). DNA for the CDR3: TGTGCCAGCAGCAACCGGACAGGATACTATGGCTACACCTTC. Amino acids: CASSNRTGYYGYTF.

V and J are TRBV11-2 and TRBJ2-5; the match to TRBD2 covers 7 bases. The germline gives CDR1 SGHAT, CDR2 FQNNGV. The CDR3 has 13 amino acids. Trimming cost V 5 bases and J 2 bases; bases outside gene matches: 2. CDR3 sequence: CASSQAGQETQYF. The DNA for the CDR3 is TGTGCCAGCAGCCAAGCGGGGCAAGAGACCCAGTACTTC.

This rearrangement joins TRBV2 to TRBJ2-2, with 14 bases identical to TRBD2. CDR1 SNHLY and CDR2 FYNNEI come from the germline V gene. V trimming: 6 bases; J trimming: 5 bases; junction bases outside the gene matches: 5. This CDR3 region has 16 residues. In DNA form, the CDR3 reads TGTGCCAGCAGCACGACTAGCGGGGGGGTTACCGGGGAGCTGTTTTTT. Protein: CASSTTSGGVTGELFF.

This clone was seen once. The chain couples TRBV30 to TRBJ2-7; TRBD1 agrees at 7 bases. This CDR3 is built from 14 residues. Looked up from germline, CDR1 is GTSNPN and CDR2 is SVGIG (reference sequence). V gave up 2 bases and J gave up 5 bases; unmatched junction bases: 9. CDR3 in amino acids: CAWSWSGGNHEQYF. CDR3 DNA sequence: TGTGCCTGGAGTTGGTCAGGGGGTAACCACGAGCAGTACTTC.

The chain links TRBV7-3 to TRBJ2-1; the match to TRBD2 covers 7 bases. Germline values: CDR1 SGHTA, CDR2 FQGTGA. With 5 bases clipped from V and 5 bases from J, the junction kept 12 bases outside the gene matches. The CDR3 sequence is 16 residues long. CDR3 nucleotides: TGTGCCAGCAGCCCGACCGGGACTACACATCACAATGAGCAGTTCTTC. Translating gives CASSPTGTTHHNEQFF.

The V and J genes are TRBV29-1 and TRBJ1-2; D is unclear. The V and J ends lost 5 bases and 6 bases respectively, with 13 bases between them. CDR3 length equals 12 residues. Germline V lookup: CDR1 SQVTM, CDR2 ANQGSEA. CDR3 in amino acids: CSVSTALDGYTF. CDR3 coding DNA: TGCAGCGTTTCTACCGCGTTGGATGGCTACACCTTC. The full variable domain, in which reference TRBV29-1 and TRBJ1-2 provide the parts outside the CDR3, is SAVISQKPSRDICQRGTSLTIQCQVDSQVTMMFWYRQQPGQSLTLIATANQGSEATYESGFVIDKFPISRPNLTFSTLTVSNMSPEDSSIYLCSVSTALDGYTFGSGTRLTVV.

CDR3 DNA sequence: TGTGCCATCTCGCCGAACCTCTCCCCCGGCGGTGCAGATACGCAGTATTTT. Translation: CAISPNLSPGGADTQYF. V is TRBV10-3 and J is TRBJ2-3; no definite D call. Trimming took 8 bases from V and 4 from J, leaving 25 bases between them. Germline CDR1 and CDR2: ENHRY and SYGVKD. The CDR3 has 17 residues.

This clone occurred a few times. The chain joins TRBV18 to TRBJ2-1; 10 bases match TRBD2. V lost 5 bases, J lost 9 bases, and 10 bases stayed unmatched. The CDR3 runs 15 residues. Germline CDR1 is KGHSH and CDR2 is LQKENI. CDR3 in amino acids: CASSTSGGALSEQFF. The CDR3 nucleotides read TGTGCCAGCTCAACCAGCGGGGGGGCGTTGAGTGAGCAGTTCTTC.

Only one count was recorded for this clone. CDR3 loop: CASSTQGTLTGELFF. Here the CDR3 DNA reads TGTGCCAGCAGTACCCAGGGGACCCTCACCGGGGAGCTGTTTTTT. The V gene is TRBV5-4, the J gene TRBJ2-2; D is perhaps TRBD1 (6 bases). The germline CDR1 and CDR2 sequences are SGHNT and YYREEE (reference sequence). CDR3 length: 15 residues. V dropped 5 bases and J dropped 4 bases, with 15 bases sitting between them.

The V gene is TRBV7-2, the J gene TRBJ2-7; D not resolved. V was clipped by 5 bases and J by 1 base, with 18 bases between them. The CDR3 has 16 residues. CDR1 SGHTA and CDR2 FQGNSA come from the germline V gene. The CDR3 DNA reads TGTGCCAGCAGCCGTTTAGGAGCGCTGGGTTCCTACGAGCAGTACTTC. It specifies CASSRLGALGSYEQYF.

V gene TRBV9 combines with J gene TRBJ1-2; D is uncertain. Germline CDR1 is SGDLS and CDR2 is YYNGEE. Deletions cut 0 bases from V and 3 bases from J, with 9 bases between. The CDR3 is 14 residues long. CDR3 sequence reads: CASSVGGTDYGYTF. The CDR3 region has the DNA TGTGCCAGCAGCGTAGGAGGAACCGACTATGGCTACACCTTC.

The chain links TRBV6-1 to TRBJ1-5; D perhaps matches TRBD1 (5 bases). Trimming left V 7 bases short and J 1 base short, with 11 bases between. The V gene's germline CDR1 is MNHNS and CDR2 SASEGT. This CDR3 is built from 14 residues. The CDR3 protein is CASTMGGSNQPQHF. The CDR3 DNA sequence: TGTGCCAGCACCATGGGGGGGAGCAATCAGCCCCAGCATTTT.

The rearrangement uses TRBV27 and TRBJ1-1, with 10 bases that match TRBD1. The V gene's germline CDR1 is MNHEY and CDR2 SMNVEV (reference sequence). The CDR3 contains 15 residues. J lost 1 base, V lost 8 bases, and 7 bases had no gene match. The CDR3 region has the DNA TGTGCCAGCGTACCCCGACAGGGGGCGAACACTGAAGCTTTCTTT. This codes for CASVPRQGANTEAFF.

The genes are TRBV7-2 and TRBJ2-1; TRBD2 matches 7 bases. There are 15 residues in the CDR3. Trimming removed 1 base from V and 10 bases from J; junction bases left unmatched: 10. Germline assignment: CDR1 SGHTA and CDR2 FQGNSA. CDR3 residues: CASSLGGGGGIEQFF. The CDR3 nucleotides read TGTGCCAGCAGCTTAGGAGGCGGCGGGGGAATAGAGCAGTTCTTC.

J is TRBJ1-1 and V is TRBV5-4, with a weak D call TRBD1 (6 bases). Deletions cut 5 bases from V and 5 bases from J, with 16 bases between. The CDR3 length is 14 residues. Looked up from germline, CDR1 is SGHNT and CDR2 is YYREEE (reference sequence). CDR3 coding DNA: TGTGCCAGCAGGCCTTGGGGGGGCAAAACTGAAGCTTTCTTT. This sequence encodes CASRPWGGKTEAFF.

This chain connects TRBV9 to TRBJ1-4; D is unclear. CDR3 length: 15 amino acids. V lost 5 bases and J lost 0, with 11 bases in between. Germline loops: CDR1 SGDLS, CDR2 YYNGEE. The CDR3 DNA reads as TGTGCCAGCAGTTACGGGGTGGCAACTAATGAAAAACTGTTTTTT. Translated: CASSYGVATNEKLFF.